Sequencing of this TCR beta chain was carried out in a study of blood T cell repertoires in COVID-19. V was pared by 1 base and J by 2 bases, with 9 bases between. Germline V CDR1 and CDR2: SGHTA, FQGNSA. The CDR3 runs to 15 residues. Profiled with immunoSEQ multiplex PCR; TCRdb holds only in-frame clones, not every one. The repertoire has tens of thousands of clones, around nine tenths of them found once; the top ten carry about an eighth. The clonotype originates from a human donor with active COVID-19. The donor label of this sample is uncertain. The rearrangement links TRBV7-2 to TRBJ1-3, with D perhaps matching TRBD1 (6 bases). The sample comprised peripheral blood. In DNA, the CDR3 is TGTGCCAGCAGCTTAGTTTCAGGGGCTGGAAACACCATATATTTT. Its protein is CASSLVSGAGNTIYF.